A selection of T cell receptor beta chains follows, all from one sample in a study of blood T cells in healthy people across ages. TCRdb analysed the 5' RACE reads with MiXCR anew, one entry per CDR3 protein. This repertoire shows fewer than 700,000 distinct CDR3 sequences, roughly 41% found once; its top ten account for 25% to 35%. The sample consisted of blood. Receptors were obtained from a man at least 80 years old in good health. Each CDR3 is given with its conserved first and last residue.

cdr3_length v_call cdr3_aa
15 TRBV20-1 CSARKAGGTADTQYF
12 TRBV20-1 CGMTGAQETQYF
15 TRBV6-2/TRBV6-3 CASSYRDKDTGELFF
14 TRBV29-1 CSAGVAGVRNEQYF
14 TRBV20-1 CSASTPQSLYEQYF
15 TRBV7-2 CASTRPGLAGNEQFF
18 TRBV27 CTSSLKGAFTRHTGELFF
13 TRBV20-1 CSARGDRKETQYF
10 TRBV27 CASSLKEQYF
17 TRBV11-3 CASSLDGQATLTGELFF
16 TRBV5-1 CASSLAGLVSYNEQFF
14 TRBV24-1 CATSDLADQETQYF
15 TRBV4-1 CASSQEGTGTDTQYF
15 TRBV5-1 CASNLGGSGAYEQYF